This is a list of T cell receptor beta chains from one sample in a study of control samples from healthy donors and cancer patients. Profiling relied on immunoSEQ multiplex PCR, and the TCRdb table lists in-frame clones only, not all of them. The profile shows about 77,000 clones, around 94% of them singletons. The sequencing sample was made of blood. These TCRs come from a woman aged 55-70 years in good health. CDR3s include the opening cysteine and the closing phenylalanine or tryptophan. The order of the fields is V gene, clone size, D gene, J gene, CDR3 protein, CDR3 DNA. D genes are given only for firm matches. Size tells how often a clone was seen (once, few, many) or the class of an expanded clone, and some rows leave it out.

TRBV19	-	-	TRBJ2-1	CASKMEGGPIDEQFF	TGTGCCAGTAAAATGGAGGGGGGACCGATCGATGAGCAGTTCTTC
TRBV10-3	-	TRBD2	TRBJ2-7	CAIRTGTSGYEQYF	TGTGCCATCAGAACCGGGACTAGCGGCTACGAGCAGTACTTC
TRBV20-1	-	-	TRBJ2-7	CSALDYEQYF	TGCAGTGCTTTAGACTACGAGCAGTACTTC
TRBV2	-	-	TRBJ1-1	CASRVQSTNTEAFF	TGTGCCAGCAGAGTTCAAAGTACGAACACTGAAGCTTTCTTT
TRBV28	-	TRBD1	TRBJ1-2	CASSLSDRAYGYTF	TGTGCCAGCAGTTTGTCGGACAGGGCCTATGGCTACACCTTC
TRBV5-1	-	-	TRBJ1-2	CASSLVGPMNYTF	TGCGCCAGCAGCTTGGTTGGACCTATGAACTACACCTTC
TRBV6-5	-	TRBD2	TRBJ2-1	CASSSGLAGEDEQFF	TGTGCCAGCAGTTCGGGACTAGCGGGAGAGGATGAGCAGTTCTTC
TRBV7-8	-	-	TRBJ2-7	CASSAQSGYSYEQYF	TGTGCCAGCAGCGCGCAAAGCGGGTATTCCTACGAGCAGTACTTC
TRBV15	-	-	TRBJ1-3	CATSTSGTNSGNTIYF	TGTGCCACCAGCACCTCCGGGACAAACTCTGGAAACACCATATATTTT
TRBV2	once	-	TRBJ1-1	CASSRDLNTEAFF	TGTGCCAGCAGTAGGGACCTAAACACTGAAGCTTTCTTT
TRBV28	once	-	TRBJ1-4	CASSSRSLGFF	TGTGCCAGCAGTAGTCGAAGTCTCGGGTTTTTT
TRBV25-1	-	-	TRBJ2-7	CASRDPSSYEQYF	TGTGCCAGCAGAGACCCCAGCTCCTACGAGCAGTACTTC
TRBV5-1	few	TRBD1	TRBJ1-1	CASMEGAGTEAFF	TGCGCCAGCATGGAGGGGGCCGGCACTGAAGCTTTCTTT
TRBV14	-	-	TRBJ1-2	CASSYGLLAGTYGYTF	TGTGCCAGCAGCTACGGATTATTAGCGGGTACTTATGGCTACACCTTC
TRBV12-3/TRBV12-4	-	-	TRBJ1-2	CASSLGTNYGYTF	TGTGCCAGCAGTTTGGGGACAAACTATGGCTACACCTTC
TRBV5-8	-	-	TRBJ1-1	CASSLSRVNTEAFF	TGTGCCAGCAGCTTGTCAAGGGTGAACACTGAAGCTTTCTTT
TRBV28	-	-	TRBJ1-2	CASSLGNANYGYTF	TGTGCCAGCAGTTTGGGGAACGCTAACTATGGCTACACCTTC
TRBV19	-	-	TRBJ2-1	CASRGGTRGEQFF	TGTGCCAGTAGGGGCGGGACGAGGGGTGAGCAGTTCTTC
TRBV6-5	few	-	TRBJ1-4	CASRADSEKLFF	TGTGCCAGCAGAGCGGATAGTGAAAAACTGTTTTTT
TRBV27	-	-	TRBJ1-6	CASSTGPNSPLHF	TGTGCCAGCAGTACCGGGCCCAATTCACCCCTCCACTTT
TRBV15	-	-	TRBJ2-7	CATSRDRGLNYEQYF	TGTGCCACCAGCAGAGATCGGGGGCTTAACTACGAGCAGTACTTC
TRBV2	-	-	TRBJ2-7	CASSYAGEQYF	TGTGCCAGCAGTTATGCGGGGGAGCAGTACTTC
TRBV11-2	-	-	TRBJ2-1	CASSPRPSVNEQFF	TGTGCCAGCAGCCCCCGCCCAAGCGTCAATGAGCAGTTCTTC
TRBV19	-	-	TRBJ2-5	CASSISSGTTQETQYF	TGTGCCAGTAGTATCTCTTCTGGGACAACCCAAGAGACCCAGTACTTC
TRBV21-1	-	-	TRBJ1-1	CASNPYSTPGTVNSEAFF	TGTGCCAGCAACCCGTATTCAACACCCGGGACAGTGAACTCTGAAGCTTTCTTT
TRBV20-1	-	-	TRBJ2-1	CSAPDPYEQFF	TGCAGTGCTCCGGACCCGTACGAGCAGTTCTTC
TRBV2	-	-	TRBJ2-7	CASGRVVSYEQYF	TGTGCCAGCGGACGGGTCGTTTCCTACGAGCAGTACTTC
TRBV18	-	-	TRBJ1-2	CASSLTEGGYTF	TGTGCCAGCTCCCTCACCGAGGGGGGCTACACCTTC
TRBV5-5	-	TRBD2	TRBJ2-7	CASSFSGGGYEQYF	TGTGCCAGCAGCTTTTCCGGGGGGGGCTACGAGCAGTACTTC
TRBV7-8	once	TRBD2	TRBJ2-1	CASSIRTGGPVNEQFF	TGTGCCAGCAGCATTAGAACGGGAGGGCCTGTAAATGAGCAGTTCTTC
TRBV30	-	-	TRBJ1-4	CAWSSQIGEKLFF	TGTGCCTGGAGTTCTCAAATAGGTGAAAAACTGTTTTTT
TRBV6-6	once	-	TRBJ1-3	CASSLHPRQFSGNTIYF	TGTGCCAGCAGTCTACACCCGAGACAGTTCTCTGGAAACACCATATATTTT
TRBV6-1	once	-	TRBJ1-6	CASSELTYNSPLHF	TGTGCCAGCAGTGAACTAACCTATAATTCACCCCTCCACTTT
TRBV28	-	TRBD1	TRBJ1-1	CASSLIPGTDLNTEAFF	TGTGCCAGCAGTCTCATACCCGGGACAGACTTAAACACTGAAGCTTTCTTT
TRBV7-3	-	-	TRBJ2-1	CASSPGPANDEQFF	TGTGCCAGCAGCCCAGGACCAGCGAATGATGAGCAGTTCTTC
TRBV19	-	-	TRBJ1-5	CASSLQQGGGQPQHF	TGTGCCAGTAGTCTTCAGCAGGGTGGAGGCCAGCCCCAGCATTTT
TRBV11-3	-	TRBD1	TRBJ2-7	CASSPGTGGYEQYF	TGTGCCAGCAGCCCCGGGACAGGGGGATACGAGCAGTACTTC
TRBV5-4	-	-	TRBJ2-5	CASSLEGTGETQYF	TGTGCCAGCAGCTTGGAGGGTACTGGAGAGACCCAGTACTTC
TRBV19	-	TRBD1	TRBJ2-7	CASTDHGTGSYEQYF	TGTGCCAGTACCGATCATGGGACAGGGAGCTACGAGCAGTACTTC
TRBV20-1	few	-	TRBJ2-1	CSASRAGSYNEQFF	TGCAGTGCTAGTCGTGCGGGATCCTACAATGAGCAGTTCTTC
TRBV7-9	-	-	TRBJ1-1	CASSPQQGDTEAFF	TGTGCCAGCAGCCCACAACAGGGCGACACTGAAGCTTTCTTT
TRBV24-1	-	TRBD1	TRBJ1-4	CATSDAGQGREKLFF	TGTGCCACCAGTGATGCGGGACAGGGTCGTGAAAAACTGTTTTTT
TRBV5-1	-	TRBD1	TRBJ1-2	CASRLGPGQGARGYTF	TGCGCCAGCAGGTTAGGGCCGGGACAGGGGGCGCGAGGCTACACCTTC
TRBV18	-	-	TRBJ1-3	CASSAGFLSGNTIYF	TGTGCCAGCTCAGCAGGGTTCCTCTCTGGAAACACCATATATTTT
TRBV7-2	-	-	TRBJ2-7	CASSFIEGAGEQYF	TGTGCCAGCAGCTTTATCGAAGGGGCTGGGGAGCAGTACTTC
TRBV3-1/TRBV3-2	-	-	TRBJ1-1	CASSQMVNTEAFF	TGTGCCAGCAGCCAAATGGTGAACACTGAAGCTTTCTTT
TRBV16	-	-	TRBJ1-2	CASSQSPSSRSGYGYTF	TGTGCCAGCAGCCAATCCCCCTCGTCAAGGTCGGGGTATGGCTACACCTTC
TRBV19	-	-	TRBJ2-5	CASSITLDQETQYF	TGTGCCAGTAGTATAACCCTAGACCAAGAGACCCAGTACTTC
TRBV5-1	-	TRBD2	TRBJ2-1	CASTEGTSGRAYEQFF	TGCGCCAGCACCGAAGGGACTAGCGGGAGGGCTTATGAGCAGTTCTTC
TRBV5-1	-	TRBD2	TRBJ2-1	CASGSGRGYNEQFF	TGCGCCAGCGGTAGCGGGAGAGGTTACAATGAGCAGTTCTTC
TRBV14	-	-	TRBJ2-6	CASSPPGGGARRNSGANVLTF	TGTGCCAGCAGCCCCCCAGGCGGAGGGGCGCGTAGGAACTCTGGGGCCAACGTCCTGACTTTC